Sequencing of this TCR beta chain was carried out in a study of control samples from healthy donors and cancer patients. Only in-frame clones appear in the TCRdb table, and some are missing; sequencing was by immunoSEQ multiplex PCR. In the table there are some 150,000 clones, over 90% of which are singletons. Germline assignment: CDR1 SEHNR and CDR2 FQNEAQ (reference sequence). The V and J ends lost 2 bases and 3 bases, in that order; junction bases with no gene match: 7. The CDR3 runs 16 residues. This clonotype originated in a woman aged 25-40 years in good health. The chain recombines TRBV7-9 with TRBJ1-1, with 9 nucleotides matching TRBD1. Specimen: blood. CDR3 amino acids: CASSLWVGQGDTEAFF. DNA for the CDR3: TGTGCCAGCAGCTTATGGGTGGGACAGGGCGACACTGAAGCTTTCTTT.